This T cell receptor (beta chain) was recorded in a study of T cells in Graves' hyperthyroidism and ophthalmopathy. Per germline, CDR1 SEHNR and CDR2 FQNEAQ (reference sequence). The CDR3 loop spans 14 amino acids. Trimming stripped 6 bases from V and 8 bases from J, with 14 bases between. What was amplified from RNA transcripts were TCR beta CDR3 regions. A set of HTBI primers served as the primers for a first-round RT-PCR of the TCR CDR3. In TCRdb, the multiplex PCR reads were re-called with MiXCR into one record per CDR3 protein. The table includes around 490,000 distinct CDR3 sequences, just under 20% detected once. Patients showing uncontrolled infection, other autoimmune disease, pregnancy or lactation were ineligible. Diagnosis rested on symptoms, serum thyroxine and TRAb, thyroid ultrasound, and orbital computed tomography. Isolation of PBMCs was performed on around 9.8 ml fresh peripheral blood.

A note on this clonotype: Its antigen is undetermined.

General study results and limits: Most clonotypes expanded in the thyroid (above 0.001) were also present in blood.

The V call is TRBV7-9, the J call TRBJ1-6, with a weak D call TRBD1 (5 bases). Specimen: blood. This TCR came from a man between 35 and 55 years old with Graves' ophthalmopathy. CDR3 in DNA: TGTGCCAGCAGTCCCACGAGGGGAGATTCACCCCTCCACTTT. Translation: CASSPTRGDSPLHF. Drawing the rest from reference TRBV7-9 and TRBJ1-6, the complete variable domain is DTGVSQNPRHKITKRGQNVTFRCDPISEHNRLYWYRQTLGQGPEFLTYFQNEAQLEKSRLLSDRFSAERPKGSFSTLEIQRTEQGDSAMYLCASSPTRGDSPLHFGNGTRLTVT.